This TCR beta chain stems from a study of blood T cell repertoires in COVID-19. Across the whole study: PBMCs, B-cell-depleted T cells, or T cells were the source of the cDNA or gDNA that made up the material.

This clone has a single count. CDR3 length: 13 residues. Between the trimmed V and J ends, which lost 4 bases and 6 bases, there was a span of 11 bases. CDR1 is KGHDR, CDR2 SFDVKD, per germline. Libraries were prepared by immunoSEQ multiplex PCR; TCRdb keeps only in-frame clonotypes and omits some of them. Of 100,000 to 150,000 clones in the sample, approximately 81% were seen once. The sequenced sample was peripheral blood. This receptor was identified in a man aged 55 to 70 with acute or convalescent COVID-19. The chain carries TRBV24-1 and TRBJ1-2; D not certain. The CDR3 reads CATSEATRDGYTF. Written as DNA, the CDR3 is TGTGCCACCAGTGAGGCTACTAGGGATGGCTACACCTTC.